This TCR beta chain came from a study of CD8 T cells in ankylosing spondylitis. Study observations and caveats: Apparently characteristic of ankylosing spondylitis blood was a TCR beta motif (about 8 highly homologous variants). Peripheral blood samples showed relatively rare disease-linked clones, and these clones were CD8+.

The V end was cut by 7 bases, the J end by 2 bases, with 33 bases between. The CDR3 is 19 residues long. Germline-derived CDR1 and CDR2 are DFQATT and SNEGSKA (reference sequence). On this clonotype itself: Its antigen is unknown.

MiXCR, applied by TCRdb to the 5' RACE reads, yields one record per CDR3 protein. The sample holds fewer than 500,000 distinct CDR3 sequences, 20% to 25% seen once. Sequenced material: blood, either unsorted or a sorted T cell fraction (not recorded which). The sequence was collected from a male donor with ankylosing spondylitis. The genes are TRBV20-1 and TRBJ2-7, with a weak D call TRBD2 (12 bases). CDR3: CSGRTGGWDPSGRAYEQYF. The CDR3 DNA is TGCAGTGGCCGGACAGGGGGCTGGGATCCTAGCGGGAGGGCCTACGAGCAGTACTTC.